These T cell receptor beta chains were read from a single sample in a study of blood T cell repertoires in COVID-19. Using immunoSEQ multiplex PCR, the repertoire was profiled, and TCRdb retains in-frame clones only, with some absent. This sample has approximately 100,000 clones, with 85% found just once. Sequencing was performed on peripheral blood. These receptors were taken from a woman aged 70 to 79 with active or convalescent COVID-19. The CDR3 runs from the conserved cysteine through the conserved F or W.

V gene | CDR3 length | CDR3 protein
TRBV18 | 17 | CASSTKTGSSGANVLTF
TRBV7-8 | 17 | CASSLTSGGPKPYEQYF
TRBV19 | 16 | CASTPWGQGWSGELFF
TRBV6-4 | 17 | CASSAGTGSSSYNEQFF
TRBV5-6 | 18 | CASSYRTVAGEGTDTQYF
TRBV5-1 | 15 | CASSSGGATNEKLFF
TRBV5-1 | 14 | CASSLQGATGELFF
TRBV6-5 | 15 | CASSALAGGTDTQYF
TRBV25-1 | 14 | CASRVQGPSAEAFF
TRBV3-1/TRBV3-2 | 16 | CASSQEGRTTNYEQYF
TRBV4-2 | 17 | CASSQELSGGPLSEQFF
TRBV7-8 | 15 | CASSRGTPTVTEAFF
TRBV30 | 15 | CAWSTSGGGRNEQFF
TRBV7-9 | 13 | CASSGNTYTEAFF
TRBV11-2 | 14 | CASSLGGVTDTQYF
TRBV18 | 11 | CASSPNYEQYF
TRBV11-3 | 16 | CASSLAQTAPNEKLFF
TRBV28 | 13 | CASSLQGSDGYTF
TRBV11-3 | 14 | CASSYMASSYEQYF
TRBV28 | 14 | CASSPSGTDYGYTF
TRBV13 | 13 | CASSRTVAGELFF
TRBV12-2 | 15 | CASRPDRGESYEQYF
TRBV28 | 16 | CASSLGIVGGPGEQFF
TRBV7-7 | 14 | CASSPGAGGDEQFF
TRBV6-5 | 16 | CASSYGLAGLTDTQYF
TRBV10-3 | 16 | CAISEPQGNQKETQYF
TRBV5-1 | 15 | CASSLGTGLNEKLFF